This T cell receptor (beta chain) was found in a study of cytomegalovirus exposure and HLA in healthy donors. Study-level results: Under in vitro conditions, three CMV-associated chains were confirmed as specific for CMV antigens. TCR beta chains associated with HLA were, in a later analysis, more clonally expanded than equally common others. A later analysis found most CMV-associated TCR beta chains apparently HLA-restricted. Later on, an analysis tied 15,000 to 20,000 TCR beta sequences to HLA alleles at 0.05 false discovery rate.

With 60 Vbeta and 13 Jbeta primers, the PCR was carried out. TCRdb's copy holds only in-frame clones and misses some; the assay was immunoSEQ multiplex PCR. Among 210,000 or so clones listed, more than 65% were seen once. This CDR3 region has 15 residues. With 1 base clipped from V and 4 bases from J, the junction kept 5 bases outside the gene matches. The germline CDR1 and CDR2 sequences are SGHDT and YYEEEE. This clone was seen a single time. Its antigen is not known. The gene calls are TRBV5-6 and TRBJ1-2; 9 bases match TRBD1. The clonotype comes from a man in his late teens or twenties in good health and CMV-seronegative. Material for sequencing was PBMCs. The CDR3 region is CASSLRGQGGYGYTF. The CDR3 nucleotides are TGTGCCAGCAGCTTGCGGGGACAGGGAGGCTATGGCTACACCTTC.